The source of this T cell receptor beta chain is a study of regulatory T cells in long-lasting Graves disease (TCRdb year 2021). Background on the whole study: Patients with newly diagnosed Graves' disease had been on antithyroid drugs for under 3 months. Patients with persistent Graves' disease were compared with patients with newly diagnosed Graves' disease using TCR sequencing and RNA sequencing of peripheral blood. The study was conducted in China and was registered as a clinical trial. A total of about 33 samples underwent TCR sequencing: around 13 from persistent and 20 from newly diagnosed Graves' disease patients.

There are 15 amino acids in the CDR3, from cysteine to phenylalanine inclusive. The retained sequence is limited to the CDR3, 45 bases, with the frame set at the first base. V loses 1 base, J loses 7 bases, and the germline ends lie 16 bases apart. Receptor amplification or capture employed multiplex PCR. The sequencer was an Illumina HiSeq 4000. TCR beta libraries were built with iRepertoire HTBI primers and Arm-PCR amplification of CDR3 regions. PCR products were gel purified before sequencing. The original methods were these. Gene usage analysis of CDR3 amino acid clonotypes relied on the roughly 60 TRBV and more than twelve TRBJ segments identified across samples. Filtered high-quality paired reads were merged into contigs using COPE and FqMerger. Contigs were aligned with BLAST to IMGT TRBV, TRBD and TRBJ reference genes, and CDR3 was defined per IMGT. Highly expanded clones were defined as clonotypes with a frequency above 0.1%. Shannon entropy was used to measure repertoire diversity, and the Gini coefficient was used to measure V-J evenness. A clonotype was considered public if more than one individual shared it. TCRdb reprocessing: public reads trimmed at Q25 with fastp, clones called with MiXCR, in-frame beta chains kept. Here each entry gathers all rows of one CDR3 protein and keeps the most common genes and DNA. These V and J calls originate from TCRdb's pipeline instead of the authors' own analysis. The sample table holds 550,000 to 700,000 distinct CDR3 sequences, of which roughly a sixth were seen once. About 11% of the sample lies in the top ten.

General findings and caveats noted by the study authors: Persistent disease showed preferential use of TRBV28, TRBJ1-2 and TRBJ2-5, whereas newly diagnosed disease favored TRBV20-1 and TRBJ2-1. The study examined only peripheral blood because the primary lesion, thyroid tissue, could not be accessed. Lower TCR Shannon entropy and fewer highly expanded clones were observed in persistent Graves' disease patients than in newly diagnosed patients, which suggested clonal expansion. Patients with persistent disease shared more public clonotypes (around 3,000) than newly diagnosed patients did (more than 900). Sequencing and analysis were restricted to the TCR beta chain. The authors acknowledged the small sample size as a limitation that may reduce accuracy.

The sample's time point label, decoded: newly diagnosed GD, antithyroid drugs for less than 3 months. RNA was extracted from PBMCs in TRIzol for both TCR sequencing and RNA sequencing. Graves' disease was diagnosed according to American Thyroid Association guidelines. Patients for the study were recruited at an endocrinology department in Xi'an, China. From each patient, 8 to 10 milliliters of peripheral blood was collected into an EDTA anticoagulant tube. PBMCs were isolated by Ficoll Paque Plus density gradient separation without further T cell sorting. An Agilent 2100 Bioanalyzer and agarose gel were used to check RNA quality, and a NanoDrop 2000 was used to measure RNA concentration. This clonotype was observed at least ten times. Its antigen is still unknown. No quality values exist for individual bases; no much larger clone is one base distant. This sample was also put to use in a study of T cells in Graves' hyperthyroidism and ophthalmopathy. Taken from the second paper: Stable Graves' hyperthyroidism was defined as no progression to ophthalmopathy during 18 months of follow-up. The hyperthyroidism patients were between 18 and 65 years old and newly diagnosed, with a disease duration of less than 2 months. Exclusion was applied to patients with uncontrolled infections, other autoimmune diseases, pregnancy or lactation. Diagnoses relied on clinical symptoms, serum thyroxine and TRAb, thyroid ultrasound and orbital computed tomography. For the first round of RT-PCR on the TCR CDR3, the HTBI primer set was used together with the Qiagen OneStep RT-PCR kit. Blood samples also contained most of the expanded thyroid clonotypes (frequency above 0.001), which suggests that blood repertoires may reflect thyroid immune responses. In cross-validation, a model built on a 13 V-J signature told ophthalmopathy apart from stable hyperthyroidism with approximately 90% sensitivity and 81% to 82% specificity, and in testing the same model reached 80%/75%. In validation, the model predicted progression to ophthalmopathy with just under 71% sensitivity and roughly 75% specificity, a median of around 6.6 months before onset. TCR V-J signatures able to tell the groups apart were searched for in a discovery cohort of 90 to 100 patients, of whom roughly 42 had Graves' ophthalmopathy and 55 to 65 had stable Graves' hyperthyroidism. An independent validation cohort of about 20 hyperthyroidism patients and about 16 patients who later progressed to ophthalmopathy tested prospective prediction of ophthalmopathy. For training and testing, the 110 or so patients in the discovery cohort were randomly divided in a 7:3 ratio. The study also compared thyroid tissue and blood T-cell repertoires from more than 5 Graves' hyperthyroidism patients. After sampling, hyperthyroidism patients received methimazole starting at 30 mg daily, and ophthalmopathy patients received high-dose intravenous methylprednisolone. Libraries were constructed in a second round of multiplex PCR, after which size selection and purification were performed. Sequencing of the libraries was done on an Illumina HiSeq2000 using paired-end 100 bp reads. Raw data were processed with SOAPnuke, discarding reads with adapters, uncalled bases, mean Phred below 15, or no exact constant-primer or identifier match. High-quality paired reads were merged using COPE v1.2.5, and each unique nucleotide sequence was defined as a clonotype. MiTCR v1.1 was used to align clonotypes to the IMGT TRBV, TRBD and TRBJ reference segments. Analysis was restricted to V-J combinations with a frequency above 0.0001, which covered about 99% of repertoires. A TCS score was defined as the ratio of F50 (clonal expansion) to E x V (chaos), with BLOSUM62-based TCRdist applied between CDR3 peptides within each V-J. Welch's t-statistics and random forest reduced 500 to 650 V-J features to 13, which were used in a naive Bayes classifier (R e1071). No statistical method was used to fix the sample size in advance, and group allocation was not hidden from the investigators. According to the paper, TCR Vbeta CDR3 sequencing was carried out on some 130 peripheral blood samples, which came from under 50 ophthalmopathy, around 74 hyperthyroidism and about 17 progressor patients.

The receptor's source is a man younger than 35 with Graves disease. Donor details come from another sample of the same person, matched by shared clones. The receptor chain draws on TRBV12-3 or TRBV12-4 and TRBJ2-5; TRBD1 is a possible D gene, resting on 6 matching bases. The sample consisted of peripheral blood mononuclear cells (PBMCs), taken at new diagnosis, from a patient treated with antithyroid drugs. The nucleotides read TGTGCCAGCAGTTTAGAGGGTGGGGGCCTCATGACCCAGTACTTC. It codes for CASSLEGGGLMTQYF.